This T cell receptor (beta chain) was obtained from a study of blood T cell repertoires in COVID-19. This clone was observed a handful of times. In the original workflow: The authors estimated nucleated cell counts from reference gene primer amplification. Profiled with immunoSEQ multiplex PCR; TCRdb holds only in-frame clones, not every one. V and J calls and clone size are given by that table; D and trimming were obtained from the DNA. The table has about 370,000 clones, more than 70% seen once. The source of this sequence is a woman younger than 45 with COVID-19, enrolled during active disease. The sequencing sample was made of peripheral blood.

Here the CDR3 reads CAISFDRDTEAFF. The CDR3 DNA reads as TGTGCCATCAGCTTCGACAGGGACACTGAAGCTTTCTTT. The chain carries TRBV10-3 and TRBJ1-1; TRBD1 agrees at 7 bases. The CDR3 is 13 amino acids. CDR1 is ENHRY, CDR2 SYGVKD, per germline. With 6 bases clipped from V and 3 bases from J, the junction kept 4 bases outside the gene matches.